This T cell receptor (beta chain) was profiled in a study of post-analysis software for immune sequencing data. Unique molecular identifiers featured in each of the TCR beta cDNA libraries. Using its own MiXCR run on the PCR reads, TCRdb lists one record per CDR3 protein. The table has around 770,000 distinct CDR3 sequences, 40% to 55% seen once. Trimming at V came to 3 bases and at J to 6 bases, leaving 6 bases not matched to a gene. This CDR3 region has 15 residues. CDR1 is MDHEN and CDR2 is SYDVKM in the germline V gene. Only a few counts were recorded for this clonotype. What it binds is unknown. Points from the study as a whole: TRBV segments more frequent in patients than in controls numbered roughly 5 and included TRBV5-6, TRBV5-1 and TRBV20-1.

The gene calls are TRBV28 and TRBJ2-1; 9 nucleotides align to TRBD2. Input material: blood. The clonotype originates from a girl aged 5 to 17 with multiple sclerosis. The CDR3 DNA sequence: TGTGCCAGCAGTTTGGGCCTAGCGGGGTTCAATGAGCAGTTCTTC. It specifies CASSLGLAGFNEQFF.